The 8 T cell receptor beta chains in this list originate from one sample, sequenced in a study of vaccination and CD4 T cells after COVID-19. These receptors' targets are unknown. The Oncomine TCR Beta short-read assay sequenced DNA from cultured CD4+ T cells. TCRdb ran MiXCR on the PCR reads and lists one entry per CDR3 protein. The data contain 15,000 to 25,000 distinct CDR3 sequences, 52% of them seen just once; the ten biggest clones take up roughly 8.8%. The treatment here: approximately 9-day PBMC culture with coronavirus spike peptide pools or control peptides (ViraFEST assay). The sequenced sample was CD4+ T cells from blood, cultured in vitro. The receptor set was obtained from a human donor who had recovered from COVID-19.

The chain carries TRBV28 and TRBJ2-5, with D maybe TRBD2 (7 bases). CDR1 MDHEN and CDR2 SYDVKM come from the germline V gene. V was trimmed by 9 bases and J by 0 bases, leaving 17 bases between them. The CDR3 has 15 amino acids. The CDR3 sequence is CASRGGGGYQETQYF. In DNA form, the CDR3 reads TGTGCCAGTCGAGGCGGGGGCGGGTACCAAGAGACCCAGTACTTC.

The chain couples TRBV20-1 to TRBJ2-2; TRBD2 aligns across 9 bases. The CDR3 totals 14 residues. The V gene's germline CDR1 is DFQATT and CDR2 SNEGSKA (reference sequence). V dropped 5 bases and J dropped 2; count of bases not matched to a gene: 3. For the CDR3, the DNA is TGCAGTGCTTATAGCGGGAGTAACACCGGGGAGCTGTTTTTT. This codes for CSAYSGSNTGELFF.

V gene TRBV6-1 combines with J gene TRBJ1-1, with D perhaps TRBD1 (6 bases). V lost 6 bases, J lost 1 base, and 15 bases lay in between. Per germline, CDR1 MNHNS and CDR2 SASEGT. The CDR3 spans 15 residues. CDR3 DNA sequence: TGTGCCAGCAGCCCCTCGGGGGGGGCGAACACTGAAGCTTTCTTT. Translation gives CASSPSGGANTEAFF.

The chain combines TRBV10-1 with TRBJ2-4; D ambiguous. Trimming took off 4 bases at V and 7 bases at J, with 17 bases between the two ends. CDR3 size: 15 residues. Germline CDR1 WNHNN, CDR2 SYGVQD (reference sequence). In DNA form, the CDR3 reads TGCGCCAGCAGTGGCCAGGCCGATCGTTGGAACATTCAGTACTTC. Residues: CASSGQADRWNIQYF.

The rearrangement uses TRBV28 and TRBJ1-3; D ambiguous. The ends were cut back, 7 bases at V and 0 bases at J, with 4 bases in the middle. The CDR3 is 12 amino acids. The germline V gene has CDR1 MDHEN and CDR2 SYDVKM. CDR3 sequence reads: CASTSSGNTIYF. The CDR3, as DNA: TGTGCCAGCACAAGCTCTGGAAACACCATATATTTT.

J is TRBJ2-7 and V is TRBV7-2; D call uncertain. The CDR3 extends over 16 amino acids. Germline V lookup: CDR1 SGHTA, CDR2 FQGNSA. The V end lost 2 bases, the J end lost 1 base, and 15 bases lay between the germline ends. CDR3 bases: TGTGCCAGCAGCTTATATTCCGGCCTTAGATCCTACGAGCAGTACTTC. Translating it yields CASSLYSGLRSYEQYF. The full variable domain, its missing parts supplied by reference TRBV7-2 and TRBJ2-7, is GAGVSQSPSNKVTEKGKDVELRCDPISGHTALYWYRQSLGQGLEFLIYFQGNSAPDKSGLPSDRFSAERTGGSVSTLTIQRTQQEDSAVYLCASSLYSGLRSYEQYFGPGTRLTVT.

As to this clonotype: A junction end diverges from the germline sequence, so it may reflect a read error. The chain carries TRBV7-9 and TRBJ1-2; 7 nucleotides match TRBD1. Germline V gives CDR1 SEHNR, CDR2 FQNEAQ (reference sequence). The CDR3 totals 13 residues. Here the CDR3 reads CASSSSGTVIPRF. CDR3 bases: TGTGCCAGCAGCTCCTCCGGGACAGTCATTCCCCGGTTC.

The chain carries TRBV19 and TRBJ2-2; D not certain. Trimming removed 3 bases at V and 1 base at J, with 12 bases between. This CDR3 contains 16 residues. The V gene's germline CDR1 is LNHDA and CDR2 SQIVND (reference sequence). The CDR3 spells CASSIGGNLNTGELFF. The CDR3 region has the DNA TGTGCCAGTAGTATTGGTGGAAACTTGAACACCGGGGAGCTGTTTTTT.